This passage covers 27 T cell receptor beta chains from one sample sequenced in a study of T cell responses to AZD1222 COVID-19 vaccine. The repertoire was sequenced with immunoSEQ multiplex PCR; TCRdb's copy has only in-frame clones and lacks some. The sample includes 80,000 to 90,000 clones, over 75% of them seen just once. The sequenced sample was peripheral blood, obtained 28 days after the second AZD1222 dose. These receptors originate from an adult who received the AZD1222 COVID-19 vaccine.

On this clone itself: The sample contains more than one DNA sequence encoding this CDR3. The chain employs TRBV25-1 and TRBJ2-1, with 12 bases fitting TRBD1. The germline V gene encodes CDR1 MGHDK and CDR2 SYGVNS. CDR3 length: 18 amino acids. V was clipped by 1 base and J by 7 bases; unmatched bases: 11. The CDR3 here is CASSEFTPGQGALNEQFF. The CDR3 DNA follows: TGTGCCAGCAGTGAATTTACCCCGGGACAGGGGGCCCTGAATGAGCAGTTCTTC. Combining the CDR3 with reference TRBV25-1 and TRBJ2-1 gives the whole variable domain EADIYQTPRYLVIGTGKKITLECSQTMGHDKMYWYQQDPGMELHLIHYSYGVNSTEKGDLSSESTVSRIRTEHFPLTLESARPSHTSQYLCASSEFTPGQGALNEQFFGPGTRLTVL.

V and J are TRBV10-3 and TRBJ1-5; D is uncertain. CDR3 length: 13 amino acids. V was clipped by 4 bases and J by 9 bases, with 13 bases between them. CDR1 is ENHRY, CDR2 SYGVKD, per germline. In DNA form, the CDR3 reads TGTGCCATCAGTGCGGACGGCGTCGGGCCCCAGCATTTT. Protein sequence: CAISADGVGPQHF.

This clone was seen more than once but under ten times. The chain recombines TRBV5-4 with TRBJ1-1, with 8 positions matching TRBD1. Germline lookup yields CDR1 SGHNT and CDR2 YYREEE (reference sequence). The CDR3 loop spans 15 amino acids. V shed 0 bases, J shed 5 bases, and the junction held 6 bases outside the gene matches. This chain's CDR3 is CASSLGDRPGTEAFF. The CDR3 DNA sequence: TGTGCCAGCAGCTTGGGGGACAGGCCAGGGACTGAAGCTTTCTTT.

J is TRBJ1-1 and V is TRBV7-3; D gene unclear. The V gene's germline CDR1 is SGHTA and CDR2 FQGTGA. The CDR3 spans 13 residues. The germline V and J ends were trimmed by 5 bases and 4 bases, with 11 bases remaining between them. This chain's CDR3 is CASSPRSVTEAFF. CDR3 DNA: TGTGCCAGCAGCCCGAGGAGCGTCACTGAAGCTTTCTTT.

This clone has a single count. The chain combines TRBV7-8 with TRBJ2-7; no definite D call. The CDR3 length is 13 residues. Trimming shortened V by 1 base and J by 4 bases, and 8 bases separated the two germline ends. Germline V gene data show CDR1 as SGHVS and CDR2 as FQNEAQ. This CDR3 is CASSLGPGYEQYF. For the CDR3, the DNA is TGTGCCAGCAGCTTAGGGCCCGGGTACGAGCAGTACTTC.

This rearrangement joins TRBV19 to TRBJ2-7; a possible D gene is TRBD1 (6 bases). The V and J ends lost 10 bases and 4 bases respectively, with 11 bases between them. Germline CDR1 is LNHDA and CDR2 is SQIVND (reference sequence). The CDR3 totals 11 residues. The CDR3 nucleotides read TGTGCCACAGGGGCGCGATACGAGCAGTACTTC. Its protein is CATGARYEQYF.

The chain has TRBV7-9 and TRBJ1-3, with D perhaps matching TRBD1 (6 bases). CDR3 length: 15 residues. Trimming took off 3 bases at V and 6 bases at J, with 15 bases between the two ends. The V gene's germline CDR1 is SEHNR and CDR2 FQNEAQ (reference sequence). For the CDR3, the DNA is TGTGCCAGCAGCTTCCCAGGACAGAGCCTAAACACCATATATTTT. It translates to CASSFPGQSLNTIYF.

This sequence joins TRBV6-5 and TRBJ1-2; TRBD1 matches at 7 bases. The CDR3 totals 13 residues. CDR1 MNHEY and CDR2 SVGAGI come from the germline V gene. J was trimmed by 7 bases and V by 9 bases; bases with no gene match: 11. DNA for the CDR3: TGTGCCAGTAACGTTCCAGGGGGTAGTGGCTACACCTTC. This gives the protein CASNVPGGSGYTF.

The table lists this clone with a count of one. The chain combines TRBV11-1 with TRBJ1-2; a weak D match, TRBD1 (6 bases). The CDR3 extends over 12 amino acids. Germline CDR1 reads SGHAT; CDR2 reads FQDESV (reference sequence). Trimming pared 5 bases from V and 8 bases from J, leaving 12 bases between. CDR3 sequence (DNA): TGTGCCAGCAGCCATCCAGGGGTAGGCTACACCTTC. This codes for CASSHPGVGYTF. Full variable domain (outside the CDR3, taken from reference TRBV11-1 and TRBJ1-2): EAEVAQSPRYKITEKSQAVAFWCDPISGHATLYWYRQILGQGPELLVQFQDESVVDDSQLPKDRFSAERLKGVDSTLKIQPAELGDSAMYLCASSHPGVGYTFGSGTRLTVV.

A single count supports this clone. This chain links TRBV2 with TRBJ1-5, with no clear D. The V end was cut by 11 bases, the J end by 5 bases, with 13 bases between. The CDR3 loop spans 12 amino acids. Per the germline V gene, CDR1 is SNHLY and CDR2 is FYNNEI. The CDR3 reads CAGSEGDQPQHF. The CDR3 nucleotides are TGTGCCGGCTCCGAGGGAGATCAGCCCCAGCATTTT.

The chain links TRBV11-2 to TRBJ2-3; D uncertain. The CDR3 sequence is 11 residues long. In germline, CDR1 is SGHAT, CDR2 FQNNGV. Between the trimmed V and J ends, which lost 5 bases and 5 bases, there was a span of 5 bases. DNA for the CDR3: TGTGCCAGCAGCCTTGAAGATACGCAGTATTTT. The encoded protein is CASSLEDTQYF.

The chain joins TRBV19 to TRBJ1-6, with D possibly being TRBD1 (6 bases). Germline lookup yields CDR1 LNHDA and CDR2 SQIVND (reference sequence). The CDR3 loop spans 15 amino acids. The germline V and J ends were trimmed by 5 bases and 0 bases, with 8 bases remaining between them. The CDR3 nucleotides read TGTGCCAGTAGTGCAGGGGTCTCCTATAATTCACCCCTCCACTTT. Amino acid sequence: CASSAGVSYNSPLHF.

V usage is TRBV5-1 and J usage is TRBJ2-1, with 7 bases lining up with TRBD2. This CDR3 region has 16 residues. The J segment lost 0 bases and the V segment lost 0 bases, leaving 3 bases of the junction unmatched. Germline loops: CDR1 SGHRS, CDR2 YFSETQ. CDR3 loop: CASSLERGSSYNEQFF. The CDR3, as DNA: TGCGCCAGCAGCTTGGAGCGGGGAAGCTCCTACAATGAGCAGTTCTTC.

This chain connects TRBV7-2 to TRBJ1-1, with D possibly matching TRBD1 (6 bases). The CDR3 runs 17 residues. The V end lost 5 bases, the J end lost 0 bases, and 19 bases lay between the germline ends. In germline, CDR1 is SGHTA, CDR2 FQGNSA. CDR3 sequence (DNA): TGTGCCAGCAGCGCCACCCCGTGGGGGGCCCTGAACACTGAAGCTTTCTTT. Translation gives CASSATPWGALNTEAFF.

The rearrangement uses TRBV19 and TRBJ2-7, with D possibly being TRBD1 or TRBD2 (5 bases each). The germline V and J ends were trimmed by 5 bases and 3 bases, with 20 bases remaining between them. The CDR3 covers 16 residues. Germline assignment: CDR1 LNHDA and CDR2 SQIVND (reference sequence). The CDR3 here is CASSLFPGPSNYEQYF. Here the CDR3 DNA reads TGTGCCAGTAGTCTCTTCCCGGGACCCTCTAACTACGAGCAGTACTTC.

V gene TRBV5-4 combines with J gene TRBJ2-7; possibly TRBD2 for D (5 bases). CDR3 length: 13 amino acids. Germline CDR1 reads SGHNT; CDR2 reads YYREEE (reference sequence). The germline V and J ends were trimmed by 2 bases and 0 bases, with 6 bases remaining between them. In nucleotides, the CDR3 is TGTGCCAGCAGCTTCCGGGACTCCTACGAGCAGTACTTC. Its translation: CASSFRDSYEQYF.

The sample holds a few counts of this clone. Other DNA sequences in this sample translate to the same CDR3. The chain has TRBV5-1 and TRBJ1-1; D might be TRBD1 (5 bases). The CDR3 runs to 14 residues. Germline V gene sequence: CDR1 SGHRS, CDR2 YFSETQ. Trimming took 4 bases from V and 3 from J, leaving 13 bases between them. The CDR3 here is CASSPRGGDTEAFF. Here the CDR3 DNA reads TGCGCCAGCAGCCCAAGGGGCGGGGACACTGAAGCTTTCTTT.

J is TRBJ1-1 and V is TRBV12-3 or TRBV12-4; TRBD1 matches 11 bases. Unmatched junction bases numbered 3, after V lost 8 bases and J lost 4 bases. This CDR3 has 13 amino acids. The CDR3 loop is CASSGQGATEAFF. The CDR3 DNA reads TGTGCCAGCTCCGGACAGGGGGCCACTGAAGCTTTCTTT.

This chain connects TRBV27 to TRBJ1-2; D gene ambiguous. The germline V gene has CDR1 MNHEY and CDR2 SMNVEV (reference sequence). The CDR3 is 14 amino acids. The V end was cut by 6 bases, the J end by 7 bases, with 18 bases between. As DNA, the CDR3 is TGTGCCAGCAGCTCCTCGACGGGCCACCGTGGCTACACCTTC. Translating it yields CASSSSTGHRGYTF.

The chain links TRBV30 to TRBJ1-5; D gene unclear. The CDR3 runs 14 residues. Germline loops: CDR1 GTSNPN, CDR2 SVGIG (reference sequence). The germline V and J ends were trimmed by 0 bases and 3 bases, with 9 bases remaining between them. The CDR3 region is CAWSVLANNQPQHF. The DNA for the CDR3 is TGTGCCTGGAGTGTACTGGCTAACAATCAGCCCCAGCATTTT.

The chain combines TRBV3-1 (or the pseudogene TRBV3-2) with TRBJ1-5; D gene uncertain. The CDR3 covers 15 residues. Germline CDR1 LGHDT, CDR2 YNNKEL (reference sequence). Trimming removed 1 base at V and 0 bases at J, with 7 bases between. CDR3 sequence (DNA): TGTGCCAGCAGCCAAGGGGGATATAGCAATCAGCCCCAGCATTTT. It specifies CASSQGGYSNQPQHF.

This rearrangement joins TRBV12-3 or TRBV12-4 to TRBJ1-2, with D possibly TRBD1 on 5 matching bases. This CDR3 spans 13 amino acids. Deletions cut 2 bases from V and 6 bases from J, with 10 bases between. The CDR3 DNA reads as TGTGCCAGCAGTTTACGGGGGAGTGATGGCTACACCTTC. It yields the protein CASSLRGSDGYTF.

The chain is built from TRBV19 and TRBJ1-1, with TRBD1 matching 7 bases. V lost 7 bases to trimming and J lost 5 bases; unmatched junction nucleotides: 7. The CDR3 extends over 13 amino acids. CDR1 is LNHDA, CDR2 SQIVND, per germline (reference sequence). The CDR3 nucleotides read TGTGCCAGTATTCCACAGGGGAGAACTGAAGCTTTCTTT. This codes for CASIPQGRTEAFF.

The J gene is TRBJ2-7, the V gene TRBV9; TRBD1 might be the D (6 bases). This CDR3 contains 14 residues. Germline V gene data show CDR1 as SGDLS and CDR2 as YYNGEE. V lost 0 bases and J 3 bases, leaving 10 bases between the germline ends. In DNA, the CDR3 is TGTGCCAGCAGCGTAGAACAGGGCATCTACGAGCAGTACTTC. Translated, it gives CASSVEQGIYEQYF.

The chain is built from TRBV13 and TRBJ2-1; maybe TRBD1 (6 bases). This CDR3 has 16 residues. Germline CDR1 reads PRHDT; CDR2 reads FYEKMQ (reference sequence). The V gene lost 5 bases and the J gene lost 4 bases, with 18 bases spanning the gap. Here the CDR3 DNA reads TGTGCCAGCAGCCCCCGTTTGGGGGCCATTTACAATGAGCAGTTCTTC. This codes for CASSPRLGAIYNEQFF.

The chain links TRBV5-4 to TRBJ2-7, with D perhaps being TRBD1 or TRBD2 (5 bases each). CDR1 is SGHNT, CDR2 YYREEE, per germline (reference sequence). This CDR3 is 16 amino acids long. Trimming removed 3 bases at V and 0 bases at J, with 16 bases between. CDR3 region: CASSSPGQAYSYEQYF. The CDR3 DNA is TGTGCCAGCAGCTCCCCGGGGCAGGCCTACTCCTACGAGCAGTACTTC.

The rearrangement uses TRBV6-5 and TRBJ1-2; TRBD1 matches at 7 bases. Germline V gene lookup returns CDR1 MNHEY and CDR2 SVGAGI. The CDR3 runs to 14 residues. V shed 6 bases, J shed 4 bases, and the junction held 8 bases outside the gene matches. The DNA of the CDR3 is TGTGCCAGCAGGAAGGAGGGACAGTTCTATGGCTACACCTTC. This encodes CASRKEGQFYGYTF.